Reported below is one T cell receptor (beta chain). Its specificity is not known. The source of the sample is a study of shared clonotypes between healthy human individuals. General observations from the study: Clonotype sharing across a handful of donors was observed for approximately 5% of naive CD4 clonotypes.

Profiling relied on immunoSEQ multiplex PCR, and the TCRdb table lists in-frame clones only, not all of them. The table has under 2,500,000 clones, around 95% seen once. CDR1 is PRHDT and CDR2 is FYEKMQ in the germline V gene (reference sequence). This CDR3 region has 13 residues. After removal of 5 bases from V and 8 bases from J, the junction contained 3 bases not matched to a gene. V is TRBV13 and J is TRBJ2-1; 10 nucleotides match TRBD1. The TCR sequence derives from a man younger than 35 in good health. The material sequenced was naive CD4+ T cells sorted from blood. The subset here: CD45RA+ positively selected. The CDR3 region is CASSRDRGHEQFF. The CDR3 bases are TGTGCCAGCAGCCGAGACAGGGGGCATGAGCAGTTCTTC.